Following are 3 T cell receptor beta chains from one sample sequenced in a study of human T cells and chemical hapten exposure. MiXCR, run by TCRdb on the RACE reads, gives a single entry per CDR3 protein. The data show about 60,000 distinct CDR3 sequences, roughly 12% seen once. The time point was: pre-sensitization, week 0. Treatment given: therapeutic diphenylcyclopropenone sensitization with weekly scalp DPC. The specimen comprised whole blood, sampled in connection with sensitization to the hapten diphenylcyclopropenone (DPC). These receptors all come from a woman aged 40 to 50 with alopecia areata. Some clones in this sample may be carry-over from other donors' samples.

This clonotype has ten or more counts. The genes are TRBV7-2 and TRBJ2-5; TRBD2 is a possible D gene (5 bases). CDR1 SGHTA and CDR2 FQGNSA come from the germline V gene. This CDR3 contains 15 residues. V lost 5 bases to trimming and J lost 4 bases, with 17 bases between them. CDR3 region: CASSIMSFGGETQYF. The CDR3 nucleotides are TGTGCCAGCAGCATTATGTCGTTCGGAGGAGAGACCCAGTACTTC.

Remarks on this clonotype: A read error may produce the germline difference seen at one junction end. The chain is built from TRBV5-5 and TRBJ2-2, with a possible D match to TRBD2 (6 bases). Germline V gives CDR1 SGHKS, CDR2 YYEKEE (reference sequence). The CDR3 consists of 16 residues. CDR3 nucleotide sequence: TGTGCCAACAGCTTGTATCCCGGGAGTCCGCCCGGGGAGCTGTTTTTT. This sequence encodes CANSLYPGSPPGELFF.

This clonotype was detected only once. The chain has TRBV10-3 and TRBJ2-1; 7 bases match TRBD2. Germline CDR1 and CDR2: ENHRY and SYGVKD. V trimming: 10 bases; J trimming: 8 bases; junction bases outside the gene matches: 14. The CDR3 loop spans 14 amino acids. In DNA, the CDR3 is TGTGCCACCCGGGGAGGGACCTCCAGGGATGAGCAGTTCTTC. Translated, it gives CATRGGTSRDEQFF.